What follows are 10 T cell receptor beta chains derived from one specimen sequenced in a study of blood T cell repertoires in COVID-19. Sequencing was performed with immunoSEQ multiplex PCR; in TCRdb, only in-frame clones are kept and a portion is missing. The repertoire has a few hundred thousand clones, about 90% of them found once; the top ten carry approximately 2%. The sample comprised peripheral blood. All receptors derive from a woman aged 25 to 39 with COVID-19, enrolled during active disease.

The V gene is TRBV4-2, the J gene TRBJ2-5, with D possibly TRBD2 on 5 matching bases. Trimming left V 0 bases short and J 5 bases short, with 13 bases between. This CDR3 contains 15 residues. CDR1 is LGHNA and CDR2 is YNFKEQ in the germline V gene. As DNA, the CDR3 is TGTGCCAGCAGCCAAGATCGGGGTTTAAGGGAGACCCAGTACTTC. It codes for CASSQDRGLRETQYF.

V usage is TRBV19 and J usage is TRBJ1-5; tentative D call: TRBD1 (6 bases). The CDR3 covers 17 residues. V shed 1 base and J shed 5 bases, with 18 bases lying between them. Per germline, CDR1 LNHDA and CDR2 SQIVND (reference sequence). CDR3 region: CASSIGLGRGADQPQHF. The DNA for the CDR3 is TGTGCCAGTAGTATAGGCCTCGGGAGGGGGGCTGATCAGCCCCAGCATTTT.

The count of this clone is one. This rearrangement joins TRBV27 to TRBJ2-3; no firm D call. The CDR3 covers 11 residues. Trimming took off 3 bases at V and 8 bases at J, with 6 bases between the two ends. Germline loops: CDR1 MNHEY, CDR2 SMNVEV (reference sequence). CDR3 residues: CASSLTGTQYF. The CDR3 nucleotides are TGTGCCAGCAGTTTGACGGGTACGCAGTATTTT.

The chain has TRBV7-2 and TRBJ1-4, with D possibly matching TRBD1 (6 bases). Germline V gene data show CDR1 as SGHTA and CDR2 as FQGNSA. The CDR3 totals 16 residues. V lost 1 base to trimming and J lost 7 bases, with 16 bases between them. The CDR3 sequence: CASSLETGTITEKLFF. As DNA, the CDR3 is TGTGCCAGCAGCTTAGAAACAGGGACTATCACTGAAAAACTGTTTTTT.

This clone was observed a single time. The rearrangement joins TRBV6-5 to TRBJ2-1, with 8 bases aligning to TRBD2. Germline values: CDR1 MNHEY, CDR2 SVGAGI. There are 15 residues in the CDR3. Losses at the gene ends were 0 bases for V and 7 bases for J; bases not matched to a gene: 5. Here the CDR3 reads CASSYSGGGRNEQFF. CDR3 DNA sequence: TGTGCCAGCAGTTACTCCGGGGGGGGCCGGAATGAGCAGTTCTTC.

The chain combines TRBV19 with TRBJ1-4, with 7 positions matching TRBD1. The germline gives CDR1 LNHDA, CDR2 SQIVND (reference sequence). The CDR3 runs 14 residues. The trim removed 3 bases at V and 7 bases at J, leaving 5 bases unmatched. CDR3 DNA sequence: TGTGCCAGTAGTATCAACAGGGGCCGTGAAAAACTGTTTTTT. This gives the protein CASSINRGREKLFF.

In its sample, this clone was seen once. V usage is TRBV13 and J usage is TRBJ1-2, with a tentative D call TRBD1 (5 bases). The CDR3 spans 16 residues. Germline CDR1 reads PRHDT; CDR2 reads FYEKMQ (reference sequence). Trimming shortened V by 4 bases and J by 9 bases, and 24 bases separated the two germline ends. CDR3 DNA sequence: TGTGCCAGCAGCTCTAATCGGGGGTCGGGCGCGGGGTGCTACACCTTC. Protein: CASSSNRGSGAGCYTF.

The chain employs TRBV11-3 and TRBJ1-2; TRBD1 aligns across 9 bases. The germline CDR1 and CDR2 sequences are SGHNT and YENEEA. V lost 4 bases, J lost 6 bases, and 9 bases stayed unmatched. This CDR3 is built from 15 residues. The CDR3 sequence: CASSSSGTGRNGYTF. The CDR3 DNA is TGTGCCAGCAGCTCCAGCGGGACAGGGAGGAATGGCTACACCTTC.

The V and J genes are TRBV3-1 (or the pseudogene TRBV3-2) and TRBJ2-5, with D unresolved. The germline V and J ends were trimmed by 0 bases and 0 bases, with 8 bases remaining between them. The CDR3 is made up of 15 amino acids. CDR1 and CDR2 (germline): LGHDT, YNNKEL (reference sequence). Here the CDR3 reads CASSQELRYQETQYF. For the CDR3, the DNA is TGTGCCAGCAGCCAAGAGTTGCGGTACCAAGAGACCCAGTACTTC.

Here the CDR3 reads CASSRTSSDEQYV. The CDR3 DNA sequence: TGTGCCAGCAGCCGGACTAGCAGTGACGAGCAGTACGTC. J is TRBJ2-7 and V is TRBV2; 8 bases are a match to TRBD2. This CDR3 comprises 13 residues. V was pared by 6 bases and J by 5 bases, with 6 bases of the junction left unmatched. The germline V gene has CDR1 SNHLY and CDR2 FYNNEI.